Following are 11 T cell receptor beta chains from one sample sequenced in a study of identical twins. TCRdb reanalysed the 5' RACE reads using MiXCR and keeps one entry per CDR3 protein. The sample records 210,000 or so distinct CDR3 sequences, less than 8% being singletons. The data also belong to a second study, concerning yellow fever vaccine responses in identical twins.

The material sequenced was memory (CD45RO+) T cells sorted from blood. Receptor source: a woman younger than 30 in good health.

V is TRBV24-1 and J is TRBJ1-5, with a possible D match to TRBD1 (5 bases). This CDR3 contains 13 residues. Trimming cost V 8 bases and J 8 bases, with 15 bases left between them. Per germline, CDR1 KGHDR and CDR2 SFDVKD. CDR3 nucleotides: TGTGCCACCAATGGGGGTCAGGGAAAGCCCCAGCATTTT. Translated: CATNGGQGKPQHF.

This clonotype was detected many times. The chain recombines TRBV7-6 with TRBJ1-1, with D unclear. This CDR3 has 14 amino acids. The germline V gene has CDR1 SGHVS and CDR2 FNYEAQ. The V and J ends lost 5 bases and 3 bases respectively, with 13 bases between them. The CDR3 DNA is TGTGCCAGCAGCCCGAACCGGGAGGACACTGAAGCTTTCTTT. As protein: CASSPNREDTEAFF.

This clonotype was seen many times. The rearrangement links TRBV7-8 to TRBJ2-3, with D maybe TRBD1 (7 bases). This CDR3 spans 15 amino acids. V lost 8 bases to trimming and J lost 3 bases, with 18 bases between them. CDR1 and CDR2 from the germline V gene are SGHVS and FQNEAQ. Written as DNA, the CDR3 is TGTGCCAGCGGGCGACAGGGAGGTTCGACAGATACGCAGTATTTT. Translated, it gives CASGRQGGSTDTQYF.

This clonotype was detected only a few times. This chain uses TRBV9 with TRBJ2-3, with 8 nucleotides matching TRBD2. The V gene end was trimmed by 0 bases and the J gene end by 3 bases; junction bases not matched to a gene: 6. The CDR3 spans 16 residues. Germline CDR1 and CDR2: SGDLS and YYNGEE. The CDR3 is CASSVEAGVGTDTQYF. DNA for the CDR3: TGTGCCAGCAGCGTAGAAGCGGGAGTGGGAACAGATACGCAGTATTTT.

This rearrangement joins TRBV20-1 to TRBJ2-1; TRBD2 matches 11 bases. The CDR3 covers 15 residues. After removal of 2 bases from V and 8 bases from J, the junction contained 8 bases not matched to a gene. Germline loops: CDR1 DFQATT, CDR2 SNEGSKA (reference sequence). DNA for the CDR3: TGCAGTGCTAGAACCGGGACTAGCGGTCGGCATGAGCAGTTCTTC. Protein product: CSARTGTSGRHEQFF.

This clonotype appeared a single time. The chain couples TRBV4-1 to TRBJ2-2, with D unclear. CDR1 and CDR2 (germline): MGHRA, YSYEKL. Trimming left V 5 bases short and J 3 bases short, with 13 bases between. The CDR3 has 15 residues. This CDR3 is CASSRLVGYTGELFF. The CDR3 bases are TGCGCCAGCAGCAGACTGGTGGGCTACACCGGGGAGCTGTTTTTT.

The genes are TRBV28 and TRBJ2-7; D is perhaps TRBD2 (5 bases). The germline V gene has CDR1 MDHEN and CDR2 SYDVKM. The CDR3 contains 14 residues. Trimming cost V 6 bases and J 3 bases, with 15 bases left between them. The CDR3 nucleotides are TGTGCCAGCAGCCAAACTTCCGGACTCTACGAGCAGTACTTC. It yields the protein CASSQTSGLYEQYF.

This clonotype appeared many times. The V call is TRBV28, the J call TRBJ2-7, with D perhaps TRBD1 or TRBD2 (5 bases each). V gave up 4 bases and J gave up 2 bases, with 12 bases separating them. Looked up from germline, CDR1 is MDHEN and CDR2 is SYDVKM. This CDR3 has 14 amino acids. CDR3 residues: CASSSPGLPYEQYF. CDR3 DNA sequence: TGTGCCAGCAGTTCGCCGGGGCTCCCCTACGAGCAGTACTTC.

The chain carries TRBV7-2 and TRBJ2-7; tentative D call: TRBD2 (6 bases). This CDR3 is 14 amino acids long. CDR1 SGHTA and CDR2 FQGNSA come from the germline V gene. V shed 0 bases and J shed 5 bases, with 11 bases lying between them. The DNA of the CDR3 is TGTGCCAGCAGCTTAGCCGGCGGGGTCCACGAGCAGTACTTC. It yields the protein CASSLAGGVHEQYF.

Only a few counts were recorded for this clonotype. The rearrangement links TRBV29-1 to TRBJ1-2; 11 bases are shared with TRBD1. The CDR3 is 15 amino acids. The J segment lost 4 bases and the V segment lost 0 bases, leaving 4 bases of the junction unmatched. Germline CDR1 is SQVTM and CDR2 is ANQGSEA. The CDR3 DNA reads TGCAGCGTTGAAGATCCTGGGACAGGGGGCTATGGCTACACCTTC. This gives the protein CSVEDPGTGGYGYTF. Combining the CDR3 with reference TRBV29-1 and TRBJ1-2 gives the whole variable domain SAVISQKPSRDICQRGTSLTIQCQVDSQVTMMFWYRQQPGQSLTLIATANQGSEATYESGFVIDKFPISRPNLTFSTLTVSNMSPEDSSIYLCSVEDPGTGGYGYTFGSGTRLTVV.

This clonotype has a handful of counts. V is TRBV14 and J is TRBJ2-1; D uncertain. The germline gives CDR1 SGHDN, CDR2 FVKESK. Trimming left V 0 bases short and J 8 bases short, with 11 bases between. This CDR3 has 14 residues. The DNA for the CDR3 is TGTGCCAGCAGCCAAGATAACAGTGGGGATGAGCAGTTCTTC. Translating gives CASSQDNSGDEQFF.